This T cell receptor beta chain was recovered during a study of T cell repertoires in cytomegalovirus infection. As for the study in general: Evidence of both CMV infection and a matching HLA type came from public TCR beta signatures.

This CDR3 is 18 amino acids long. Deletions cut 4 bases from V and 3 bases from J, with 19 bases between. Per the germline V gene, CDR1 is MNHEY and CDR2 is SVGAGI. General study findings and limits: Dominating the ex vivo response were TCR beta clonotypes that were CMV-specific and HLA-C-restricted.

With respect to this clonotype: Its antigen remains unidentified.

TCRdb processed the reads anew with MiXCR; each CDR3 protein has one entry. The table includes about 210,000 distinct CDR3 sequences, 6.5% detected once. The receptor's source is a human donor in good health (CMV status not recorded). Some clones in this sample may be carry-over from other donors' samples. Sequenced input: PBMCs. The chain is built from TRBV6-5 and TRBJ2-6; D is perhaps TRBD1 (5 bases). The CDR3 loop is CASSLGFGAEGGANVLTF. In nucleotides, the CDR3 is TGTGCCAGCAGTTTAGGGTTTGGGGCCGAAGGTGGGGCCAACGTCCTGACTTTC.